This TCR beta chain derives from a study of blood T cell repertoires in COVID-19. Study-level background: Sites across the United States, Italy and Spain contributed samples from acute and convalescent COVID-19.

In the authors' methods: Amplifying reference gene primers gave estimates of nucleated cell counts. Produced via immunoSEQ multiplex PCR; TCRdb's table is partial and in-frame only. V, J and clone size were drawn from that table, and D and trimming were deduced from the DNA. The data contain roughly 150,000 clones, 65% to 85% of them seen just once; the ten biggest clones take up about 8%. Germline V gives CDR1 SGHAT, CDR2 FQNNGV. The CDR3 spans 18 residues. J gave up 1 base and V 3 bases, and 9 bases lay outside the gene matches. The V gene is TRBV11-2, the J gene TRBJ1-6, with 7 bases aligning to TRBD1. The sequencing input was peripheral blood. This sequence originates from a human donor in a cohort sampled during active COVID-19. CDR3 in amino acids: CASSFGGRGRSYNSPLHF. In nucleotides, the CDR3 is TGTGCCAGCAGCTTCGGAGGCAGGGGGAGATCCTATAATTCACCCCTCCACTTT.